Following are 32 T cell receptor beta chains from one sample sequenced in a study of tumor-infiltrating lymphocytes in primary liver carcinoma (dated by TCRdb to the late 2010s). Data came from an Illumina HiSeq 2500. Starting from approximately 500 ng total RNA, TCRbeta-specific cDNA was produced by reverse transcription with a constant-region primer and ProtoScript II reverse transcriptase. Three nested multiplex PCR rounds, following a slightly modified ARM-PCR procedure, were used to build the TCRbeta libraries. The first two PCR rounds used multiplex TRBV1-TRBV30 forward primers with a Cbeta reverse primer, each for approximately 10 cycles. In TCRdb, the public reads were trimmed at Q25 with fastp and aligned with MiXCR, with productive beta chains retained. Under each unique CDR3 protein, matching rows form one entry showing the most common genes and DNA. This sample has 150,000 to 200,000 distinct CDR3 sequences in its table, and approximately 60% of those were observed once. Clones ranked in the top ten supply around three quarters of the sample.

RNA from unsorted whole blood was extracted with TRIzol reagent, and germline DNA was obtained with the DNeasy Blood & Tissue kit. Sequencing was done on a sample of peripheral blood. Receptors originate from a man aged 40-49 years with primary liver carcinoma and hepatitis B virus infection.

This chain joins TRBV6-4 and TRBJ2-1; unclear D gene. Germline V gene data show CDR1 as MRHNA and CDR2 as SNTAGT. The CDR3 loop spans 15 amino acids. The V end lost 3 bases, the J end lost 0 bases, and 9 bases lay between the germline ends. As DNA, the CDR3 is TGTGCCAGCAGTGAGGACGGAAGCTCCTACAATGAGCAGTTCTTC. Translated, it gives CASSEDGSSYNEQFF.

Worth noting for this clonotype: A much more abundant neighbour one base away suggests this may be a read error. This chain uses TRBV11-2 with TRBJ1-1, with D tentatively TRBD1 (6 bases). Germline V gives CDR1 SGHAT, CDR2 FQNNGV. V was cut by 1 base and J by 6 bases, with 18 bases left in between. The CDR3 sequence is 16 residues long. CDR3 in amino acids: CASSLVRDPGGSEAFF. DNA of the CDR3: TGTGCCAGCAGCTTAGTCAGGGATCCCGGGGGCTCTGAAGCTTTCTTT.

As concerns this clonotype: A much larger clone sits a single nucleotide away, making a read error possible. The CDR3 DNA reads TGTGCCAGCATCTTACAGGGGGCGAGTGAGCAGTTCTTC. Amino acid sequence: CASILQGASEQFF. The chain has TRBV12-3 or TRBV12-4 and TRBJ2-1; 9 bases are a match to TRBD1. The J segment lost 9 bases and the V segment lost 7 bases, leaving 7 bases of the junction unmatched. This CDR3 spans 13 amino acids.

Regarding this clonotype: It may be a read error: a sequence one base away is much more abundant. This chain links TRBV6-1 with TRBJ2-7; 7 bases are shared with TRBD1. The junction had 11 bases not matched to a gene; V was cut back by 8 bases and J by 1 base. Germline-derived CDR1 and CDR2 are MNHNS and SASEGT. The CDR3 has 15 residues. CDR3 nucleotide sequence: TGTGCCAGCTGGGCTCCGGGACAGAGATCCTACGAGCAGTACTTC. Translation: CASWAPGQRSYEQYF.

The table lists this clonotype with a few counts. The chain joins TRBV6-6 to TRBJ2-7; 9 positions match TRBD1. Unmatched junction bases numbered 8, after V lost 4 bases and J lost 1 base. In germline, CDR1 is MNHNY, CDR2 SVGAGI (reference sequence). This CDR3 spans 16 amino acids. DNA for the CDR3: TGTGCCAGCAGTTTACAGGGGGCGCATATTTCCTACGAGCAGTACTTC. This translates into CASSLQGAHISYEQYF.

This clonotype has a single count. A junction boundary mismatches the germline segment, possibly from a read error. The rearrangement joins TRBV12-3 or TRBV12-4 to TRBJ2-7; D might be TRBD2 (5 bases). CDR3 size: 14 residues. The chain's CDR3 is CASSPSGNQYDQYF. CDR3 nucleotide sequence: TGTGCCAGCAGTCCGTCCGGGAACCAGTACGATCAGTACTTC.

V usage is TRBV11-2 and J usage is TRBJ2-5; a weak D match, TRBD1 (6 bases). CDR3 length: 14 amino acids. The germline CDR1 and CDR2 sequences are SGHAT and FQNNGV. V was clipped by 9 bases and J by 3 bases, with 17 bases between them. The CDR3 DNA reads as TGTGCCAGAAGTTACTCAAGGACAGAAGAGACCCAGTACTTC. Its translation is CARSYSRTEETQYF.

V is TRBV5-1 and J is TRBJ2-7, with D possibly being TRBD2 (5 bases). Germline V CDR1 and CDR2: SGHRS, YFSETQ. This CDR3 has 17 residues. Trimming removed 3 bases from V and 0 bases from J, with 19 bases in between. The CDR3: CASSSTIPSRGSYEQYF. The CDR3 bases are TGCGCCAGCAGCTCAACCATTCCCAGCCGGGGCTCCTACGAGCAGTACTTC.

As for this clonotype: The junction does not match germline at one end; this may be a read error. The chain joins TRBV29-1 to TRBJ2-1; 9 bases align to TRBD2. In germline, CDR1 is SQVTM, CDR2 ANQGSEA. The CDR3 is 13 residues long. CDR3 region: CSVGTSVYNEQSF. The CDR3 DNA sequence: TGCAGCGTTGGGACTAGCGTGTACAATGAGCAGTCCTTC.

The chain combines TRBV30 with TRBJ1-4, with a tentative D call TRBD1 (5 bases). This CDR3 is built from 11 residues. Between the trimmed V and J ends, which lost 3 bases and 8 bases, there was a span of 7 bases. The germline V gene has CDR1 GTSNPN and CDR2 SVGIG (reference sequence). This CDR3 is CAWSRQEKLFF. In DNA form, the CDR3 reads TGTGCCTGGAGCAGACAGGAAAAACTGTTTTTT.

Worth noting for this clonotype: This clone may be a read error of a much larger clone one base away. V and J are TRBV30 and TRBJ2-1, with 14 bases that match TRBD2. Germline values: CDR1 GTSNPN, CDR2 SVGIG (reference sequence). The CDR3 runs 15 residues. Trimming at V came to 3 bases and at J to 8 bases, leaving 6 bases not matched to a gene. The CDR3 nucleotides are TGTGCCTGGAGCCCCGGGACTAGCGGGGGCCATGAGCAGTTCTTC. Its protein is CAWSPGTSGGHEQFF.

This sequence joins TRBV7-8 and TRBJ2-3, with D possibly being TRBD2 (5 bases). The CDR3 totals 15 residues. CDR1 SGHVS and CDR2 FQNEAQ come from the germline V gene. With 7 bases removed from V and 1 base from J, the gap between germline ends came to 15 bases. The CDR3 here is CASTAVGSGTDTQYF. CDR3 DNA sequence: TGTGCCAGCACCGCCGTTGGTAGCGGCACAGATACGCAGTATTTT. The full variable domain, in which reference TRBV7-8 and TRBJ2-3 provide the parts outside the CDR3, is GAGVSQSPRYKVAKRGQDVALRCDPISGHVSLFWYQQALGQGPEFLTYFQNEAQLDKSGLPSDRFFAERPEGSVSTLKIQRTQQEDSAVYLCASTAVGSGTDTQYFGPGTRLTVL.

For this clonotype: The conserved phenylalanine or tryptophan normally closing the CDR3 is absent here, so this likely arose from a read error. This rearrangement joins TRBV12-3 or TRBV12-4 to TRBJ2-1; 9 bases match TRBD2. The CDR3 consists of 14 residues. CDR3 in amino acids: CASSVAGAGNEQFL. The CDR3 coding sequence is TGTGCCAGCAGTGTAGCGGGAGCGGGTAATGAGCAGTTCCTC.

The rearrangement joins TRBV6-6 to TRBJ1-1; weak D call: TRBD1 (6 bases). The germline V gene encodes CDR1 MNHNY and CDR2 SVGAGI (reference sequence). The CDR3 extends over 14 amino acids. The V and J ends lost 2 bases and 0 bases respectively, with 7 bases between them. Here the CDR3 DNA reads TGTGCCAGCAGTTACGGGGACATGAACACTGAAGCTTTCTTT. It encodes CASSYGDMNTEAFF.

This chain joins TRBV10-3 and TRBJ1-1; D possibly corresponds to TRBD1 (6 bases). Germline CDR1 ENHRY, CDR2 SYGVKD. This CDR3 has 14 amino acids. V was clipped by 3 bases and J by 3 bases, with 11 bases between them. The CDR3 bases are TGTGCCATCAGTGATGGACAGCTCTACACTGAAGCTTTCTTT. This codes for CAISDGQLYTEAFF.

The chain employs TRBV6-5 and TRBJ2-1, with a weak D call TRBD1 (6 bases). CDR3 length: 13 residues. V was pared by 3 bases and J by 6 bases, with 9 bases between. The germline CDR1 and CDR2 sequences are MNHEY and SVGAGI. CDR3 DNA: TGTGCCAGCAGTTATGAGACAGGCAATGAGCAGTTCTTC. Protein: CASSYETGNEQFF.

The chain employs TRBV11-2 and TRBJ2-7; unclear D gene. Trimming cost V 2 bases and J 9 bases, with 14 bases left between them. Looked up from germline, CDR1 is SGHAT and CDR2 is FQNNGV. The CDR3 has 13 amino acids. CDR3 loop: CASSLFTTLGQYF. CDR3 coding DNA: TGTGCCAGCAGCTTATTTACAACCTTAGGGCAGTACTTC.

On this clonotype itself: Mismatch with germline at one junction end may stem from a read error. The chain joins TRBV6-5 to TRBJ1-6, with D possibly matching TRBD1 (6 bases). This CDR3 has 17 residues. From germline, CDR1 is MNHEY and CDR2 SVGAGI. CDR3 DNA sequence: TGTGCCAGCAGTTACTTACTCAGGGGCCCCTATAATTCGCCCCTCCACTTT. It specifies CASSYLLRGPYNSPLHF.

Comment on this clonotype: A read error is likely, as this CDR3 ends without the conserved phenylalanine or tryptophan. The chain employs TRBV29-1 and TRBJ2-2; D assignment may be TRBD1 or TRBD2 (5 bases each). Trimming stripped 6 bases from V and 2 bases from J, with 13 bases between. The CDR3 runs 14 residues. Germline CDR1 and CDR2: SQVTM and ANQGSEA. CDR3 in amino acids: CSVSGTSNTGELFS. CDR3 coding DNA: TGCAGCGTCTCCGGGACGAGTAACACCGGGGAGCTGTTTTCT.

This clonotype was counted a few times. This chain links TRBV29-1 with TRBJ2-5; TRBD2 matches at 8 bases. CDR3 length equals 14 residues. Germline V gene sequence: CDR1 SQVTM, CDR2 ANQGSEA. V lost 4 bases to trimming and J lost 4 bases; unmatched junction nucleotides: 8. This CDR3 reads CSVGSGTRGETQYF. The CDR3 nucleotides read TGCAGCGTTGGTAGCGGGACGCGGGGAGAGACCCAGTACTTC.

The V gene is TRBV4-2, the J gene TRBJ2-7, with TRBD2 matching over 8 bases. The CDR3 is 16 amino acids. Unmatched junction bases numbered 10, after V lost 0 bases and J lost 6 bases. Per germline, CDR1 LGHNA and CDR2 YNFKEQ. This CDR3 is CASSQDQSGGPGEQYF. In DNA form, the CDR3 reads TGTGCCAGCAGCCAAGATCAATCGGGAGGGCCAGGCGAGCAGTACTTC.

This chain connects TRBV29-1 to TRBJ2-7; no firm D call. The germline V gene has CDR1 SQVTM and CDR2 ANQGSEA. Trimming stripped 6 bases from V and 2 bases from J, with 14 bases between. This CDR3 contains 13 residues. The chain's CDR3 is CSVGGSDPYEQYF. The CDR3 DNA reads as TGCAGCGTGGGTGGGTCAGACCCCTACGAGCAGTACTTC.

This clonotype was detected only once. The rearrangement joins TRBV28 to TRBJ2-3, with a possible D match to TRBD2 (6 bases). Looked up from germline, CDR1 is MDHEN and CDR2 is SYDVKM. The ends were cut back, 5 bases at V and 5 bases at J, with 23 bases in the middle. CDR3 length: 17 residues. CDR3 DNA sequence: TGTGCCAGCAGTCCACGACGGTGGCGGGGCGGAGGAGATACGCAGTATTTT. Protein product: CASSPRRWRGGGDTQYF.

On this clonotype: This may arise from a read error, as a much more abundant clone is one base away. J is TRBJ2-7 and V is TRBV11-1; 11 bases agree with TRBD2. The CDR3 is 15 amino acids. Germline values: CDR1 SGHAT, CDR2 FQDESV (reference sequence). The CDR3 protein is CASSLELAGVYVQYF. CDR3 sequence (DNA): TGTGCCAGCAGCTTAGAACTAGCGGGGGTCTACGTGCAGTACTTC.

The V and J genes are TRBV29-1 and TRBJ1-4; D remains unclear. Germline V CDR1 and CDR2: SQVTM, ANQGSEA. CDR3 length equals 13 residues. V was cut by 7 bases and J by 4 bases, with 13 bases left in between. The CDR3 loop is CSASVTDNEKLFF. CDR3 nucleotides: TGCAGCGCCTCCGTGACCGATAATGAAAAACTGTTTTTT.

The V gene is TRBV4-1, the J gene TRBJ1-1; D gene ambiguous. The CDR3 is 14 amino acids. The V gene's germline CDR1 is MGHRA and CDR2 YSYEKL. The V end lost 2 bases, the J end lost 0 bases, and 7 bases lay between the germline ends. CDR3 coding DNA: TGCGCCAGCAGCCAAAACGGGGTGAACACTGAAGCTTTCTTT. Its protein product is CASSQNGVNTEAFF.

A remark on this clonotype: Just one base apart from a much larger clone, this may be a read error. V and J are TRBV29-1 and TRBJ1-2; D is perhaps TRBD1 (5 bases). Trimming removed 7 bases from V and 7 bases from J, with 19 bases in between. This CDR3 has 13 residues. CDR1 is SQVTM and CDR2 is ANQGSEA in the germline V gene. CDR3 coding DNA: TGCAGCGGCGAACAGGTGGCTCAGGGTGGCTACACCTTC. It specifies CSGEQVAQGGYTF.

Regarding this clonotype: One junction end does not reproduce the germline sequence, and a read error may be involved. The V and J genes are TRBV11-1 and TRBJ2-1; D is perhaps TRBD1 (6 bases). The CDR3 has 14 amino acids. Germline V CDR1 and CDR2: SGHAT, FQDESV (reference sequence). CDR3 DNA: TGTGCCAGCAGCTCCCCGGGCAGGGACAATGAGCAGCTCTTC. Amino acid sequence: CASSSPGRDNEQLF. The entire variable domain, with the rest obtained from reference TRBV11-1 and TRBJ2-1, is as follows: EAEVAQSPRYKITEKSQAVAFWCDPISGHATLYWYRQILGQGPELLVQFQDESVVDDSQLPKDRFSAERLKGVDSTLKIQPAELGDSAMYLCASSSPGRDNEQLFGPGTRLTVL.

The table lists this clonotype with a few counts. The rearrangement joins TRBV5-1 to TRBJ1-1; D is unresolved. CDR1 SGHRS and CDR2 YFSETQ come from the germline V gene. The germline V and J ends were trimmed by 4 bases and 1 base, with 8 bases remaining between them. CDR3 length: 13 amino acids. This CDR3 reads CASSSTRNTEAFF. CDR3 DNA sequence: TGCGCCAGCAGCAGTACACGGAACACTGAAGCTTTCTTT. The full variable domain, with the rest looked up from reference TRBV5-1 and TRBJ1-1, is KAGVTQTPRYLIKTRGQQVTLSCSPISGHRSVSWYQQTPGQGLQFLFEYFSETQRNKGNFPGRFSGRQFSNSRSEMNVSTLELGDSALYLCASSSTRNTEAFFGQGTRLTVV.

The chain employs TRBV7-9 and TRBJ2-1; the D gene could be TRBD1 or TRBD2 (5 bases each). The CDR3 totals 15 residues. Germline V gene sequence: CDR1 SEHNR, CDR2 FQNEAQ (reference sequence). V was trimmed by 1 base and J by 6 bases, leaving 13 bases between them. The CDR3: CASSLEGTAANEQFF. In DNA form, the CDR3 reads TGTGCCAGCAGCTTAGAAGGGACCGCCGCCAATGAGCAGTTCTTC.

Points on this clonotype: One end of the junction varies from germline; a read error may be responsible. The chain carries TRBV28 and TRBJ1-5, with 8 bases lining up with TRBD1. The germline V gene has CDR1 MDHEN and CDR2 SYDVKM. This CDR3 has 15 residues. The CDR3 protein is CDSNGPGGVNQPQHF. CDR3 bases: TGTGACAGCAATGGACCAGGGGGCGTCAATCAGCCCCAGCATTTT.

This sequence joins TRBV12-3 or TRBV12-4 and TRBJ2-3; D is possibly TRBD2 (6 bases). This CDR3 is 14 amino acids long. Deletions cut 1 base from V and 3 bases from J, with 8 bases between. The chain's CDR3 is CASSLVAETDTQYF. CDR3 nucleotide sequence: TGTGCCAGCAGTTTAGTAGCGGAGACAGATACGCAGTATTTT.